This T cell receptor beta chain was captured by sequencing in a study of T cell clusters in autoimmune cytopenias (dated by TCRdb to the late 2010s). With respect to the entire study: Per sample, TRB sequencing gave a median depth of around 55,000 reads and a median of about 2,500 distinct TRB clonotypes. Alongside healthy, CLL and autoimmune hepatitis controls, autoimmune cytopenia patients had their peripheral blood TRB and IGH repertoires sequenced at active disease and again during treatment follow-up. The goal of the study was to determine whether autoimmune cytopenia patients have a disease-specific immune repertoire signature that could serve as a blood-based biomarker.

Per sample, 250 ng of peripheral blood genomic DNA, tens of thousands of genome equivalents, was used for TRB amplification. To amplify TRB rearrangements, a touch-down multiplex PCR protocol was run with the TRB-A and TRB-B primer pools combined in a single tube. Illumina adapters and sample indices were added to the amplicons through two consecutive PCR reactions performed with Phusion HS II polymerase. The amplicons were purified from gel with the NucleoSpin Gel and PCR Clean-up kit, after which the amplicons were quantified by Qubit and checked for quality on an Agilent 2100 Bioanalyzer. Libraries were sequenced on an Illumina MiSeq using 600-cycle, single-indexed, paired-end runs. On the authors' methods: TRB reads were aligned and assembled with MiXCR version 2.1.12 using the default MiXCR reference library. A clone was defined by each unique CDR3 nucleotide sequence, and analysis was restricted to productive sequences with at least two reads. Repertoire diversity was assessed with alpha-parameterized diversity profiles (alpha 0 to 5), including the Shannon (alpha 1) and Simpson (alpha 2) indices, which were computed with an R script. The tcR package was used to compute combinatorial TRB VJ usage, and cohorts were compared on this usage by principal component analysis with ade4. TCRbeta CDR3s were clustered with GLIPH on cohort pairs matched by age and read depth, and cluster frequencies were compared by Wilcoxon test. Once TCRdb had reprocessed the reads, it stored one entry per CDR3 protein sequence and supplied no DNA. TCRdb's processing, not the authors' own work, is the source of the V and J calls. The table of this sample itemizes around 8,000 distinct CDR3 sequences. The top ten hold 5.4% of the sample.

CDR1 and CDR2 were assigned from the germline V gene (reference sequence) as MNHEY and SMNVEV. The CDR3 runs 14 residues from the cysteine to the phenylalanine. This entry has no DNA. A note on this clonotype: No cognate antigen has been identified for it.

The study at large found these results: The cluster-lack signature was not seen for secondary cytopenia versus CLL, apparently masked by the dominant lymphoma-associated repertoire. GLIPH suggested that primary autoimmune cytopenia patients lacked physiological T cell clusters: roughly 50 clusters were exclusive to healthy donors versus some 16 exclusive to patients. The T cell clusters were defined only in silico, and the functional role of the clusters still needed to be validated experimentally. Healthy donors showed about 3-fold more exclusive TRB clusters than active autoimmune hepatitis patients, consistent with an autoimmunity-wide signature. The TRB repertoire shifts, including less even repertoires in secondary cytopenia and CLL, mostly reflected lymphoma bias and not autoimmunity.

This sequence originates from a human donor with an autoimmune cytopenia or autoimmune hepatitis (not recorded which). Sequencing input: peripheral blood. The chain links TRBV27 with TRBJ2-7. The CDR3 corresponds to CASSPEVAGHVQYF.